This entry is about one T cell receptor (beta chain). Its antigen is not known. This sample was taken from a study of shared clonotypes between healthy human individuals. Produced via immunoSEQ multiplex PCR; TCRdb's table is partial and in-frame only. The data hold 2 million to 2.5 million clones, with approximately 95% observed a single time. The V and J ends lost 3 bases and 9 bases, in that order; junction bases with no gene match: 4. Per germline, CDR1 WNHNN and CDR2 SYGVQD (reference sequence). The CDR3 length is 12 residues. The study's findings and limits: Relative to memory subsets, naive subsets generally showed larger estimated richness.

Sample: naive CD4+ T cells from PBMCs. Sample subset: CD45RA+ positively selected. This TCR came from a man aged 18-30 years in good health. Some clones in this sample may be carry-over from other donors' samples. The chain combines TRBV10-1 with TRBJ2-7, with 8 bases that match TRBD2. CDR3 nucleotides: TGCGCCAGCAGTGACCCCGGGGGGGGGCAGTACTTC. This codes for CASSDPGGGQYF.